This T cell receptor (beta chain) was recovered during a study of OX40 agonist ivuxolimab in advanced cancers. Across the study: Those treated in dose escalation had hepatocellular carcinoma, melanoma, renal cell cancer or head and neck cancer. Three patients had partial responses: one hepatocellular carcinoma, two cutaneous melanoma.

The V end was cut by 7 bases, the J end by 4 bases, with 23 bases between. There are 17 residues in the CDR3. From germline, CDR1 is SGHNT and CDR2 YYREEE (reference sequence). The data were produced by immunoSEQ multiplex PCR, yet TCRdb's version contains in-frame clones alone and is incomplete. The sample shows tens of thousands of clones, about 84% of them seen only once. In the case of this clone: Its target is not known.

General observations from the study: Some of the nonresponding patients also showed low levels of normalized T-cell clonal expansion. Clones of CD4+ and CD8+ blood T cells grew by week 6 at doses of 0.1 to 3.0 mg/kg.

The rearrangement uses TRBV5-4 and TRBJ2-2, with a tentative D call TRBD2 (7 bases). Sequenced material: CD4+ or CD8+ T cells sorted from blood, taken in a trial of the OX40 agonist ivuxolimab. The clonotype originates from an adult with an advanced solid tumor such as melanoma, head and neck, liver or kidney cancer. The CDR3 here is CASALTGRGPSTGELFF. The CDR3 DNA follows: TGTGCCAGCGCCCTTACGGGGCGGGGGCCTTCCACCGGGGAGCTGTTTTTT.